A single sample gave rise to the 11 T cell receptor beta chains below, sequenced in a study of cytomegalovirus exposure and HLA in healthy donors. The PCR made use of 60 Vbeta and 13 Jbeta primers. Profiled with immunoSEQ multiplex PCR; TCRdb holds only in-frame clones, not every one. The sample shows 150,000 to 200,000 clones, roughly 83% of them seen only once. Sequencing was performed on PBMCs. The receptor set was obtained from a woman between 45 and 65 years old in good health and CMV-seronegative.

V usage is TRBV6-5 and J usage is TRBJ2-1, with 8 positions matching TRBD2. CDR3 length: 15 residues. V shed 2 bases, J shed 4 bases, and the junction held 4 bases outside the gene matches. The germline V gene has CDR1 MNHEY and CDR2 SVGAGI. As DNA, the CDR3 is TGTGCCAGCAGTTACCTCACTAGCGGTTACAATGAGCAGTTCTTC. Amino acid sequence: CASSYLTSGYNEQFF.

The V call is TRBV7-2, the J call TRBJ1-2; D not certain. CDR1 and CDR2 (germline): SGHTA, FQGNSA. This CDR3 contains 16 residues. Trimming shortened V by 6 bases and J by 2 bases, and 19 bases separated the two germline ends. For the CDR3, the DNA is TGTGCCAGCAGGCCCCCCGTCAGAGCACTAAACTATGGCTACACCTTC. Its translation: CASRPPVRALNYGYTF.

In this sample, this clone turned up a few times. V usage is TRBV5-8 and J usage is TRBJ1-4; 7 bases agree with TRBD1. This CDR3 has 15 residues. The J segment lost 3 bases and the V segment lost 6 bases, leaving 8 bases of the junction unmatched. The germline CDR1 and CDR2 sequences are SGHTS and YDEGEE. The DNA of the CDR3 is TGTGCCAGCATCGCCACAGGGGTGGCTAATGAAAAACTGTTTTTT. It specifies CASIATGVANEKLFF.

The genes are TRBV28 and TRBJ1-5; D is undetermined. CDR1 is MDHEN, CDR2 SYDVKM, per germline. V was trimmed by 6 bases and J by 6 bases, leaving 9 bases between them. This CDR3 is 12 amino acids long. The CDR3: CASSAPSQPQHF. CDR3 DNA sequence: TGTGCCAGCAGCGCCCCTAGTCAGCCCCAGCATTTT. The whole variable domain, remainder taken from reference TRBV28 and TRBJ1-5, is DVKVTQSSRYLVKRTGEKVFLECVQDMDHENMFWYRQDPGLGLRLIYFSYDVKMKEKGDIPEGYSVSREKKERFSLILESASTNQTSMYLCASSAPSQPQHFGDGTRLSIL.

The chain couples TRBV18 to TRBJ1-5; D unclear. CDR1 is KGHSH, CDR2 LQKENI, per germline. The CDR3 spans 15 residues. Deletions cut 2 bases from V and 5 bases from J, with 13 bases between. CDR3 nucleotides: TGTGCCAGCTCACCAGATATGTCGAGGGATCAGCCCCAGCATTTT. The encoded protein is CASSPDMSRDQPQHF.

The chain joins TRBV11-2 to TRBJ2-7; D might be TRBD1 (5 bases). The CDR3 length is 15 residues. CDR1 and CDR2 from the germline V gene are SGHAT and FQNNGV. The V end lost 5 bases, the J end lost 2 bases, and 16 bases lay between the germline ends. CDR3 DNA sequence: TGTGCCAGCAGCCAGCTTATGGGCAGGGCCTACGAGCAGTACTTC. It is translated as CASSQLMGRAYEQYF.

The chain links TRBV6-1 to TRBJ2-3, with D possibly being TRBD1 (6 bases). This CDR3 spans 14 amino acids. The germline V gene has CDR1 MNHNS and CDR2 SASEGT. V lost 5 bases and J 4 bases, leaving 13 bases between the germline ends. The CDR3 loop reads CASSLLGAADTQYF. The CDR3 region has the DNA TGTGCCAGCAGTTTGTTGGGGGCCGCAGATACGCAGTATTTT.

The V and J genes are TRBV7-2 and TRBJ2-5; 8 bases are a match to TRBD2. The CDR3 length is 13 residues. The ends lost 1 base at V and 10 bases at J; junction bases unmatched: 5. CDR1 SGHTA and CDR2 FQGNSA come from the germline V gene. Here the CDR3 reads CASSLGGLAGQYF. In nucleotides, the CDR3 is TGTGCCAGCAGCTTAGGGGGTCTAGCGGGCCAGTACTTC.

This clone has a single count. The chain employs TRBV28 and TRBJ1-6; 10 bases fit TRBD1. Germline lookup yields CDR1 MDHEN and CDR2 SYDVKM. The CDR3 totals 16 residues. The junction had 9 bases not matched to a gene; V was cut back by 6 bases and J by 7 bases. CDR3 sequence reads: CASRKRSGQGNSPLHF. CDR3 DNA: TGTGCCAGCAGGAAAAGGTCGGGACAGGGGAATTCACCCCTCCACTTT.

The V gene is TRBV6-4, the J gene TRBJ2-5, with 10 bases aligning to TRBD2. The V gene end was trimmed by 0 bases and the J gene end by 5 bases; junction bases not matched to a gene: 12. The CDR3 has 18 amino acids. The germline V gene encodes CDR1 MRHNA and CDR2 SNTAGT. The CDR3 here is CASSDSRISGGPEETQYF. The DNA for the CDR3 is TGTGCCAGCAGTGACTCGAGAATTAGCGGGGGGCCGGAGGAGACCCAGTACTTC.

This clone has more than one count but fewer than ten. The chain recombines TRBV27 with TRBJ1-5; D not certain. Germline-derived CDR1 and CDR2 are MNHEY and SMNVEV (reference sequence). This CDR3 has 13 amino acids. Trimming cost V 2 bases and J 9 bases, with 11 bases left between them. The CDR3 loop reads CASSLAPAGPQHF. CDR3 nucleotide sequence: TGTGCCAGCAGTTTAGCCCCAGCAGGGCCCCAGCATTTT.